The 12 T cell receptor beta chains reported below all come from one sample, sequenced in a study of HIV-infected children after antiretroviral therapy interruption. The TCR library was built from RNA with a 3' RACE protocol and unique molecular identifiers. TCRdb ran MiXCR on the 3' RACE reads and lists one entry per CDR3 protein. The sample lists fewer than 45,000 distinct CDR3 sequences, approximately 7% occurring once. Treatment meaning: PENTA 11 planned treatment interruption arm or continuous ART arm. Sequencing used CD45RA+ CD4+ T cells from PBMCs, pooled from several time points, obtained from a donor given antiretroviral therapy, either interrupted or continuous. Sample subset: naive CD4+ CD45RA+ CD45RO- T cells. The source is a pool of human donors with HIV.

To note about this clonotype: The germline gene is not matched at one end of the junction; a read error may be the cause. This rearrangement joins TRBV6-6 to TRBJ2-5, with D perhaps being TRBD1 or TRBD2 (6 bases each). The CDR3 has 17 amino acids. Germline values: CDR1 MNHNY, CDR2 SVGAGI (reference sequence). The CDR3 reads CASSDETGGPNQDTQYF. Here the CDR3 DNA reads TGTGCCAGCAGTGATGAGACTGGGGGGCCGAACCAAGACACCCAGTACTTT.

This clonotype was counted at least ten times. V is TRBV28 and J is TRBJ2-7, with 7 bases matching TRBD2. CDR1 is MDHEN and CDR2 is SYDVKM in the germline V gene. Trimming at V came to 3 bases and at J to 5 bases, leaving 7 bases not matched to a gene. The CDR3 contains 14 residues. The CDR3 sequence is CASSLVRGGHEQYF. For the CDR3, the DNA is TGTGCCAGCAGTTTGGTTCGGGGAGGGCACGAGCAGTACTTC.

This clonotype was seen repeatedly, ten times or more. The V gene is TRBV6-5, the J gene TRBJ2-7; 8 nucleotides align to TRBD1. V shed 2 bases and J 1 base; nucleotides not matched to a gene: 4. Per germline, CDR1 MNHEY and CDR2 SVGAGI. The CDR3 contains 15 residues. The CDR3 nucleotides are TGTGCCAGCAGTTACCTGACAGGGGCTTCCTACGAGCAGTACTTC. This gives the protein CASSYLTGASYEQYF.

This clonotype has a count of ten or more. Here the CDR3 DNA reads TGTGCCAGCAGCTTAGTACGAGGGAACTACGAGCAGTACTTC. This sequence encodes CASSLVRGNYEQYF. This chain connects TRBV7-2 to TRBJ2-7; perhaps TRBD2 as D (5 bases). This CDR3 region has 14 residues. Germline lookup yields CDR1 SGHTA and CDR2 FQGNSA. V lost 1 base, J lost 3 bases, and 10 bases lay in between.

This clonotype was detected many times. J is TRBJ2-5 and V is TRBV28, with D possibly being TRBD2 (5 bases). The germline V gene encodes CDR1 MDHEN and CDR2 SYDVKM. V lost 4 bases to trimming and J lost 1 base, with 13 bases between them. The CDR3 is 15 residues long. CDR3 sequence: CASSSHGSVQETQYF. For the CDR3, the DNA is TGTGCCAGCAGTTCTCATGGTAGCGTCCAAGAGACCCAGTACTTC.

This clonotype was found a few times. The chain is built from TRBV20-1 and TRBJ2-2; 8 bases are a match to TRBD1. From germline, CDR1 is DFQATT and CDR2 SNEGSKA (reference sequence). J gave up 0 bases and V 4 bases, and 4 bases lay outside the gene matches. CDR3 size: 15 residues. The CDR3 is CSANRGVANTGELFF. The CDR3 coding sequence is TGCAGTGCTAACAGGGGGGTCGCGAACACCGGGGAGCTGTTTTTT.

This clonotype was counted many times. This chain uses TRBV27 with TRBJ1-2; 7 nucleotides align to TRBD1. This CDR3 is 13 amino acids long. The J segment lost 8 bases and the V segment lost 10 bases, leaving 13 bases of the junction unmatched. The germline V gene encodes CDR1 MNHEY and CDR2 SMNVEV (reference sequence). The CDR3 loop reads CATKTGTEEGYTF. The CDR3 coding sequence is TGTGCCACCAAAACTGGGACAGAAGAGGGCTACACCTTC.

Relative to its sample, this clonotype is medium-sized (0.01 to 0.1%). V gene TRBV5-1 combines with J gene TRBJ2-3; D is uncertain. The CDR3 covers 12 residues. Trimming took off 2 bases at V and 2 bases at J, with 3 bases between the two ends. CDR1 is SGHRS, CDR2 YFSETQ, per germline. The CDR3 protein is CASSFLTDTQYF. The CDR3 nucleotides read TGCGCCAGCAGCTTCCTCACAGATACGCAGTATTTT.

Many counts were recorded for this clonotype. The rearrangement uses TRBV7-8 and TRBJ2-2; 9 bases fit TRBD2. The CDR3 sequence is 15 residues long. CDR1 and CDR2 (germline): SGHVS, FQNEAQ. The V segment lost 0 bases and the J segment 6 bases; nucleotides outside the gene matches: 2. CDR3 DNA sequence: TGTGCCAGCAGCTTAGCCCAGCGGGGGGCCGGGGAGCTGTTTTTT. Translated: CASSLAQRGAGELFF. Combining the CDR3 with reference TRBV7-8 and TRBJ2-2 gives the whole variable domain GAGVSQSPRYKVAKRGQDVALRCDPISGHVSLFWYQQALGQGPEFLTYFQNEAQLDKSGLPSDRFFAERPEGSVSTLKIQRTQQEDSAVYLCASSLAQRGAGELFFGEGSRLTVL.

In its sample, this clonotype was seen a few times. The chain is built from TRBV28 and TRBJ2-7, with a possible D match to TRBD2 (6 bases). The CDR3 totals 14 residues. Trimming took off 3 bases at V and 5 bases at J, with 14 bases between the two ends. Germline lookup yields CDR1 MDHEN and CDR2 SYDVKM. In DNA, the CDR3 is TGTGCCAGCAGTTTCCGGGACTTTTTGGACGAGCAGTACTTC. Protein sequence: CASSFRDFLDEQYF.

This clonotype was recorded at least ten times. Sequence at one end of the junction differs from germline and may be a read error. V gene TRBV2 combines with J gene TRBJ2-3, with D uncertain. Germline V gene sequence: CDR1 SNHLY, CDR2 FYNNEI. The CDR3 contains 15 residues. The CDR3, as DNA: TGTGCCAGCAGCCCCCCGGGTCCTAGTGCAGAAACGCTGTATTTT. Protein: CASSPPGPSAETLYF.

The CDR3 nucleotides are TGTGCCAGCAGCTTAGATCGGGACCCTGAAGCTTTCTTT. Translation: CASSLDRDPEAFF. The V call is TRBV11-2, the J call TRBJ1-1, with D possibly matching TRBD1 (5 bases). Germline V lookup: CDR1 SGHAT, CDR2 FQNNGV. The CDR3 contains 13 residues. Trimming took off 0 bases at V and 6 bases at J, with 8 bases between the two ends. The entire variable domain, with the rest obtained from reference TRBV11-2 and TRBJ1-1, is as follows: EAGVAQSPRYKIIEKRQSVAFWCNPISGHATLYWYQQILGQGPKLLIQFQNNGVVDDSQLPKDRFSAERLKGVDSTLKIQPAKLEDSAVYLCASSLDRDPEAFFGQGTRLTVV.